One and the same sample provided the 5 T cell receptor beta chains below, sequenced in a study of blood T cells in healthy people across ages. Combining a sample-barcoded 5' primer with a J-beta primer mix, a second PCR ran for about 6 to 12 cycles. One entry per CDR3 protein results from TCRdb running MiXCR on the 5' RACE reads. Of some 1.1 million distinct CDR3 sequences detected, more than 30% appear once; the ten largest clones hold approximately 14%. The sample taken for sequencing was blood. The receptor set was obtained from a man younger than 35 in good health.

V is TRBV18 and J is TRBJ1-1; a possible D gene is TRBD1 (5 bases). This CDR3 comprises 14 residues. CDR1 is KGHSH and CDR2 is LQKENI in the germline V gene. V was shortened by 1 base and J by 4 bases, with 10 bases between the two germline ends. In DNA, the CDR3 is TGTGCCAGCTCACCACAAGCAGGGATCACTGAAGCTTTCTTT. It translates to CASSPQAGITEAFF.

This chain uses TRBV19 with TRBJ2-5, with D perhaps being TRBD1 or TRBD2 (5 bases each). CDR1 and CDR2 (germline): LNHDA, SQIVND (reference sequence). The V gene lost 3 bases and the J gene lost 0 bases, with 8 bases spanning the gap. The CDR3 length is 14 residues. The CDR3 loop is CASSIPGHQETQYF. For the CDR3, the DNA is TGTGCCAGTAGTATTCCGGGACACCAAGAGACCCAGTACTTC.

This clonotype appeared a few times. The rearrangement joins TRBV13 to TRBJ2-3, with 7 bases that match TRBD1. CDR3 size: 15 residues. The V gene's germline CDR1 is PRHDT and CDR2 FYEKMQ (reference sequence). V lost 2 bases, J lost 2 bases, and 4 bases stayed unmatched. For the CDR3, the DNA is TGTGCCAGCAGCTTATCGAGGGGGCCCACAGATACGCAGTATTTT. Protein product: CASSLSRGPTDTQYF. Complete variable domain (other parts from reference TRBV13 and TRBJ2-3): AAGVIQSPRHLIKEKRETATLKCYPIPRHDTVYWYQQGPGQDPQFLISFYEKMQSDKGSIPDRFSAQQFSDYHSELNMSSLELGDSALYFCASSLSRGPTDTQYFGPGTRLTVL.

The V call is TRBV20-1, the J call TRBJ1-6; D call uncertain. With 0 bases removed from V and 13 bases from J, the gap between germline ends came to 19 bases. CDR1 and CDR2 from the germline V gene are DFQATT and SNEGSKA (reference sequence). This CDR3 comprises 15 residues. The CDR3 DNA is TGCAGTGCTAGAGAGGGCAGGTCCACCGGATCTCCCCTCCACTTT. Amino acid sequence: CSAREGRSTGSPLHF.

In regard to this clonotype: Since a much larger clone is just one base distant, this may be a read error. CDR3 DNA sequence: TGCAGTGCCGCTCGTTCGGGGACCTACAATGAGCAGTACTTC. This codes for CSAARSGTYNEQYF. J is TRBJ2-7 and V is TRBV20-1; TRBD1 or TRBD2 may be the D gene (5 bases each). This CDR3 contains 14 residues. Per germline, CDR1 DFQATT and CDR2 SNEGSKA (reference sequence). V lost 6 bases and J lost 7, with 22 bases in between.